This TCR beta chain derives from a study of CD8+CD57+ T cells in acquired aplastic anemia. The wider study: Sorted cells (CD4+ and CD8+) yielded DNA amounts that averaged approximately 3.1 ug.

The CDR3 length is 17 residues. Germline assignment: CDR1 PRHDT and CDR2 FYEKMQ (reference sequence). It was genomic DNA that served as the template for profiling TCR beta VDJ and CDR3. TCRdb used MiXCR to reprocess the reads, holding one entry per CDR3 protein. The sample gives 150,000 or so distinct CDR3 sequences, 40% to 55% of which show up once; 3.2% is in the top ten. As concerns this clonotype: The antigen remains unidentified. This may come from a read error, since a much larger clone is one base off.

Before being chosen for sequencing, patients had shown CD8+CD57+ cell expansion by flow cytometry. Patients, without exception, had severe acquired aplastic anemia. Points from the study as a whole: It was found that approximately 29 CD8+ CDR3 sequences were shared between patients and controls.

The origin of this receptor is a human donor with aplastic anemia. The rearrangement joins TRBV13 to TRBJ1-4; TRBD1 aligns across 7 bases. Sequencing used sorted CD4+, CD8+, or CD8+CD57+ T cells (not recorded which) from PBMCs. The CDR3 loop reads CASSLASGQRRNGKLFF. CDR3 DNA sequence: TGTGCCAGCAGTCTTGCTTCGGGACAGCGCAGGAATGGAAAACTGTTTTTT.